In this sample, the clone carrying this TCR beta chain turned up a few times. Its matching antigen is unknown. The data derive from a study of T cell repertoires in cytomegalovirus infection. On the study more broadly: CMV epitopes in the study were HLA-C-restricted (recently identified) and HLA-B-restricted (well studied). Through public TCR beta signatures, both CMV infection and matching HLA type were indicated. General study results and limits: The cumulative frequency of public TCR beta families distinguished individuals who carried CMV together with the relevant HLA.

MiXCR, run by TCRdb on the reads, gives a single entry per CDR3 protein. The top ten clones hold about 20% of a sample with hundreds of thousands of distinct CDR3 sequences, roughly 33% of them seen once. The CDR3 runs 11 residues. The ends were cut back, 4 bases at V and 9 bases at J, with 7 bases in the middle. The gene calls are TRBV12-3 or TRBV12-4 and TRBJ1-5; D unclear. The sequence was obtained from a human donor in good health (CMV status not recorded). Some clones in this sample may be carry-over from other donors' samples. The input for sequencing was cultured PBMCs, taken from culture after CMV antigen stimulation. The CDR3 region has the DNA TGTGCCAGCAGTTCTGCTGGGCCCCAGCATTTT. Translating gives CASSSAGPQHF.